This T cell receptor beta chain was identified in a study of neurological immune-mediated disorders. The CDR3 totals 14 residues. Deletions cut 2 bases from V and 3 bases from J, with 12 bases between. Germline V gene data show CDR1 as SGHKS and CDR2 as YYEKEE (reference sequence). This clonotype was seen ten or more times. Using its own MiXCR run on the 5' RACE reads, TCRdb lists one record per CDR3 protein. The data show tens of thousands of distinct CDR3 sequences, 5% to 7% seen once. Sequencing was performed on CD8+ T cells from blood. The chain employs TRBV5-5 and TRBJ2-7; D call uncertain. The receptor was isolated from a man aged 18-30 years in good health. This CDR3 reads CASSFALANYEQYF. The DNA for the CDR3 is TGTGCCAGCAGCTTCGCACTGGCGAACTACGAGCAGTACTTC. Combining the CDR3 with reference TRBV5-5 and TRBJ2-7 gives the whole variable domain DAGVTQSPTHLIKTRGQQVTLRCSPISGHKSVSWYQQVLGQGPQFIFQYYEKEERGRGNFPDRFSARQFPNYSSELNVNALLLGDSALYLCASSFALANYEQYFGPGTRLTVT.